These 5 T cell receptor beta chains were sequenced from one sample in a study of OX40 agonist ivuxolimab in advanced cancers. Assay used: immunoSEQ multiplex PCR; TCRdb lists only in-frame clones, some missing. The table shows under 100,000 clones, with roughly 87% occurring only once. Sequencing used CD4+ or CD8+ T cells sorted from blood, obtained in a trial of the OX40 agonist ivuxolimab. These receptors were obtained from an adult with an advanced solid tumor such as melanoma, head and neck, liver or kidney cancer.

The V call is TRBV5-6, the J call TRBJ1-2; D may be TRBD1 (6 bases). Germline CDR1 reads SGHDT; CDR2 reads YYEEEE. Trimming took off 4 bases at V and 0 bases at J, with 13 bases between the two ends. The CDR3 is 15 amino acids. The CDR3 DNA is TGTGCCAGCAGCAAACTCGGACAGCCTAACTATGGCTACACCTTC. It yields the protein CASSKLGQPNYGYTF.

The V call is TRBV25-1, the J call TRBJ2-5; D call uncertain. The V gene's germline CDR1 is MGHDK and CDR2 SYGVNS. Trimming took off 4 bases at V and 4 bases at J, with 7 bases between the two ends. This CDR3 comprises 12 residues. CDR3 DNA sequence: TGTGCCAGCAGTGTGGGGATAGAGACCCAGTACTTC. Its translation: CASSVGIETQYF.

This sequence joins TRBV19 and TRBJ1-5; D unresolved. The CDR3 runs 12 residues. Trimming pared 3 bases from V and 1 base from J, leaving 1 base between. Per the germline V gene, CDR1 is LNHDA and CDR2 is SQIVND (reference sequence). The CDR3 nucleotides are TGTGCCAGTAGTATCAGCAATCAGCCCCAGCATTTT. Its protein product is CASSISNQPQHF.

This chain connects TRBV19 to TRBJ2-5; D uncertain. This CDR3 is 12 amino acids long. The germline V and J ends were trimmed by 5 bases and 4 bases, with 8 bases remaining between them. Germline CDR1 LNHDA, CDR2 SQIVND (reference sequence). CDR3 DNA: TGTGCCAGTAGTCCCTTGGGAGAGACCCAGTACTTC. Its translation: CASSPLGETQYF.

CDR3 sequence reads: CASSFDRGGDTQYF. Written as DNA, the CDR3 is TGTGCCAGCAGTTTCGACAGGGGAGGAGATACGCAGTATTTT. This sequence joins TRBV28 and TRBJ2-3; the match to TRBD1 covers 8 bases. The CDR3 consists of 14 residues. The germline V gene encodes CDR1 MDHEN and CDR2 SYDVKM. The junction had 4 bases not matched to a gene; V was cut back by 3 bases and J by 5 bases.